The source of this T cell receptor (beta chain) is a study of cytomegalovirus exposure and HLA in healthy donors. At the level of the study: In an earlier analysis, around 120 million unique TCR beta sequences were found from some 200 million T cells. Findings and limits, study-wide: It was taken for granted in presence/absence analyses that sequencing depth across donors was roughly uniform. Under in vitro conditions, a few CMV-associated chains were confirmed as specific for CMV antigens.

On this clone: Antigen: not known.

Both 60 Vbeta primers and 13 Jbeta primers went into the PCR. Measured with immunoSEQ multiplex PCR; TCRdb has only the in-frame clones, and not every one. This sample carries roughly 180,000 clones, about 80% of them seen once, and the ten largest clones take around 2.2%. The CDR3 is 14 amino acids. Per germline, CDR1 MDHEN and CDR2 SYDVKM. V shed 5 bases, J shed 2 bases, and the junction held 5 bases outside the gene matches. V gene TRBV28 combines with J gene TRBJ2-7; 8 bases align to TRBD2. The sample was PBMCs. The receptor comes from a woman younger than 35 in good health and CMV-seropositive. The CDR3 sequence is CASSRGGPPYEQYV. The CDR3 DNA reads as TGTGCCAGCAGTCGCGGGGGGCCCCCCTACGAGCAGTACGTC.